These 7 T cell receptor beta chains originate from one sample sequenced in a study of OX40 agonist ivuxolimab in advanced cancers. TCRdb's copy holds only in-frame clones and misses some; the assay was immunoSEQ multiplex PCR. Of fewer than 65,000 clones in the sample, almost 90% were seen once. The sequencing used CD4+ or CD8+ T cells sorted from blood, collected in a trial of the OX40 agonist ivuxolimab. These receptors all come from an adult with an advanced solid tumor such as melanoma, head and neck, liver or kidney cancer.

The chain is built from TRBV4-1 and TRBJ1-4; TRBD1 is a possible D gene (5 bases). V was clipped by 1 base and J by 8 bases, with 14 bases between them. Germline loops: CDR1 MGHRA, CDR2 YSYEKL. The CDR3 has 15 amino acids. In nucleotides, the CDR3 is TGCGCCAGCAGCCAAGGCAGCCAGGGTTGGGAAAAACTGTTTTTT. The encoded protein is CASSQGSQGWEKLFF.

The chain joins TRBV29-1 to TRBJ2-3; unclear D gene. This CDR3 has 15 residues. Germline-derived CDR1 and CDR2 are SQVTM and ANQGSEA. V was pared by 5 bases and J by 0 bases, with 15 bases between. CDR3 nucleotide sequence: TGCAGCGTTTTTTGGCGGACGTCTAGCACAGATACGCAGTATTTT. It translates to CSVFWRTSSTDTQYF.

The chain recombines TRBV6-5 with TRBJ1-1, with D possibly being TRBD1 (6 bases). Germline CDR1 and CDR2: MNHEY and SVGAGI. Trimming removed 6 bases from V and 1 base from J, with 15 bases in between. The length of the CDR3 is 15 residues. The CDR3 is CASSRGSARNTEAFF. CDR3 sequence (DNA): TGTGCCAGCAGCAGGGGTAGCGCGAGGAACACTGAAGCTTTCTTT.

This clone was observed once. V gene TRBV6-1 combines with J gene TRBJ1-5; D is unclear. V lost 3 bases to trimming and J lost 4 bases, with 1 base between them. The CDR3 totals 11 residues. CDR1 MNHNS and CDR2 SASEGT come from the germline V gene. CDR3 nucleotide sequence: TGTGCCAGCAGTGAGAATCAGCCCCAGCATTTT. It codes for CASSENQPQHF.

This clone is a singleton in its sample. The chain combines TRBV7-9 with TRBJ2-3; the D gene could be TRBD1 or TRBD2 (5 bases each). Germline CDR1 SEHNR, CDR2 FQNEAQ (reference sequence). Trimming removed 7 bases from V and 2 bases from J, with 16 bases in between. This CDR3 comprises 15 residues. The CDR3 sequence is CASTPGTAYTDTQYF. The CDR3 DNA reads as TGTGCCAGCACCCCGGGGACGGCGTACACAGATACGCAGTATTTT.

CDR3 in amino acids: CASSEDGGVFYEQYF. The CDR3 bases are TGTGCCAGCAGTGAAGATGGGGGGGTATTCTACGAGCAGTACTTC. The J gene is TRBJ2-7, the V gene TRBV2; 7 nucleotides agree with TRBD2. Germline V gives CDR1 SNHLY, CDR2 FYNNEI. V was pared by 1 base and J by 3 bases, with 6 bases of the junction left unmatched. CDR3 length equals 15 residues.

The chain carries TRBV5-8 and TRBJ2-3; unclear D gene. The CDR3 is 13 residues long. Germline loops: CDR1 SGHTS, CDR2 YDEGEE. V was trimmed by 1 base and J by 1 base, leaving 4 bases between them. CDR3 coding DNA: TGTGCCAGCAGCTTGCGCGGCACAGATACGCAGTATTTT. Protein sequence: CASSLRGTDTQYF.